The 19 T cell receptor beta chains given below trace back to one sample, sequenced in a study of blood T cell repertoires in COVID-19. Assay used: immunoSEQ multiplex PCR; TCRdb lists only in-frame clones, some missing. Found here are 150,000 or so clones, 75% to 85% of them singletons; the top ten hold around 10%. The sequencing input was peripheral blood. The receptors derive from a woman aged 55-70 years with COVID-19, enrolled during active disease.

The V call is TRBV11-2, the J call TRBJ2-3; 12 nucleotides align to TRBD2. V lost 3 bases and J lost 4; bases outside the gene matches: 5. The CDR3 is 16 amino acids. Per germline, CDR1 SGHAT and CDR2 FQNNGV. The CDR3 is CASSFDGLAGSDTQYF. The CDR3, as DNA: TGTGCCAGCAGCTTCGATGGACTAGCGGGATCAGATACGCAGTATTTT.

The J gene is TRBJ1-1, the V gene TRBV7-6, with D unclear. Germline loops: CDR1 SGHVS, CDR2 FNYEAQ. The CDR3 is 16 amino acids. The ends were cut back, 1 base at V and 4 bases at J, with 16 bases in the middle. The CDR3 loop reads CASSLEIWQVSTEAFF. The CDR3 nucleotides are TGTGCCAGCAGCTTAGAAATCTGGCAGGTAAGCACTGAAGCTTTCTTT. The entire variable domain, with the rest obtained from reference TRBV7-6 and TRBJ1-1, is as follows: GAGVSQSPRYKVTKRGQDVALRCDPISGHVSLYWYRQALGQGPEFLTYFNYEAQQDKSGLPNDRFSAERPEGSISTLTIQRTEQRDSAMYRCASSLEIWQVSTEAFFGQGTRLTVV.

CDR3 amino acids: CASRSLGLDYNEQFF. The DNA of the CDR3 is TGCGCCAGCAGGTCGCTGGGACTAGACTACAATGAGCAGTTCTTC. The rearrangement joins TRBV5-1 to TRBJ2-1; 8 bases fit TRBD2. V lost 5 bases to trimming and J lost 3 bases; unmatched junction nucleotides: 7. Per the germline V gene, CDR1 is SGHRS and CDR2 is YFSETQ. The CDR3 sequence is 15 residues long.

This clone was seen a few times. The V and J genes are TRBV7-2 and TRBJ1-1; D is unclear. CDR1 and CDR2 from the germline V gene are SGHTA and FQGNSA. The V gene lost 2 bases and the J gene lost 4 bases, with 5 bases spanning the gap. The length of the CDR3 is 12 residues. The CDR3 sequence: CASSLFGTEAFF. CDR3 in DNA: TGTGCCAGCAGCTTATTCGGCACTGAAGCTTTCTTT.

This chain joins TRBV21-1 and TRBJ1-1. TRBV21-1 is labeled a pseudogene. The CDR3 has 10 amino acids. The CDR3 DNA reads as TGTGCCAGCAACTCGGGAGAAGCTTTCTTT. Amino acids: CASNSGEAFF.

The V gene is TRBV5-1, the J gene TRBJ2-1, with 8 bases fitting TRBD2. Germline V gene data show CDR1 as SGHRS and CDR2 as YFSETQ. This CDR3 is built from 16 residues. Losses at the gene ends were 4 bases for V and 0 bases for J; bases not matched to a gene: 6. This chain's CDR3 is CASSRLAPSSYNEQFF. In DNA form, the CDR3 reads TGCGCCAGCAGCAGACTAGCGCCCAGCTCCTACAATGAGCAGTTCTTC. Looking up the rest from reference TRBV5-1 and TRBJ2-1 gives the full variable domain: KAGVTQTPRYLIKTRGQQVTLSCSPISGHRSVSWYQQTPGQGLQFLFEYFSETQRNKGNFPGRFSGRQFSNSRSEMNVSTLELGDSALYLCASSRLAPSSYNEQFFGPGTRLTVL.

The V call is TRBV19, the J call TRBJ2-2; D might be TRBD2 (6 bases). The V gene lost 8 bases and the J gene lost 4 bases, with 17 bases spanning the gap. The germline CDR1 and CDR2 sequences are LNHDA and SQIVND (reference sequence). This CDR3 has 15 amino acids. The CDR3 coding sequence is TGTGCCAGTTCTAAACGGGAGCGAATCACCGGGGAGCTGTTTTTT. Translated, it gives CASSKRERITGELFF.

Note on this clone: The sample contains more than one DNA sequence encoding this CDR3. J is TRBJ2-7 and V is TRBV20-1; D gene uncertain. V lost 1 base and J lost 3, with 4 bases in between. The CDR3 is 11 residues long. From germline, CDR1 is DFQATT and CDR2 SNEGSKA (reference sequence). CDR3 in amino acids: CSARAGYEQYV. The CDR3 nucleotides are TGCAGTGCTAGAGCGGGCTACGAGCAGTACGTC.

This clone was seen only once. The chain has TRBV5-5 and TRBJ1-4; no clear D. This CDR3 is built from 16 residues. The germline CDR1 and CDR2 sequences are SGHKS and YYEKEE (reference sequence). The V gene lost 4 bases and the J gene lost 0 bases, with 13 bases spanning the gap. CDR3 bases: TGTGCCAGCAGCCAGGTCGGATCTGCAACTAATGAAAAACTGTTTTTT. Protein product: CASSQVGSATNEKLFF.

V usage is TRBV4-2 and J usage is TRBJ1-1; the D is unclear. The germline V and J ends were trimmed by 2 bases and 2 bases, with 12 bases remaining between them. This CDR3 region has 15 residues. CDR1 and CDR2 (germline): LGHNA, YNFKEQ. The CDR3 spells CASSQSGLLNTEAFF. The CDR3 nucleotides are TGTGCCAGCAGCCAATCGGGATTACTTAACACTGAAGCTTTCTTT.

J is TRBJ2-7 and V is TRBV5-8; perhaps TRBD1 as D (6 bases). The CDR3 length is 15 residues. Between the trimmed V and J ends, which lost 7 bases and 3 bases, there was a span of 20 bases. Looked up from germline, CDR1 is SGHTS and CDR2 is YDEGEE. CDR3 in amino acids: CASWESRGPNYEQYF. The CDR3, as DNA: TGTGCCAGCTGGGAATCCAGGGGCCCCAACTACGAGCAGTACTTC.

V and J are TRBV19 and TRBJ1-2; D might be TRBD1 (5 bases). The ends were cut back, 4 bases at V and 6 bases at J, with 9 bases in the middle. CDR3 length: 12 residues. Germline V gene sequence: CDR1 LNHDA, CDR2 SQIVND (reference sequence). The CDR3 DNA sequence: TGTGCCAGTAGTACCCGGGGGAATGGCTACACCTTC. This codes for CASSTRGNGYTF. Using reference TRBV19 and TRBJ1-2 for the parts outside the CDR3, the full variable domain is DGGITQSPKYLFRKEGQNVTLSCEQNLNHDAMYWYRQDPGQGLRLIYYSQIVNDFQKGDIAEGYSVSREKKESFPLTVTSAQKNPTAFYLCASSTRGNGYTFGSGTRLTVV.

The CDR3 reads CASSLGGSGRAMNEQFF. The CDR3 DNA reads as TGTGCCAGCAGCTTGGGGGGTAGCGGGAGGGCCATGAATGAGCAGTTCTTC. The chain uses TRBV5-4 and TRBJ2-1; 11 bases line up with TRBD2. There are 17 residues in the CDR3. J lost 7 bases, V lost 0 bases, and 9 bases had no gene match. Germline assignment: CDR1 SGHNT and CDR2 YYREEE (reference sequence).

This clone was recorded only once. The chain carries TRBV3-1 (or the pseudogene TRBV3-2) and TRBJ1-5, with 12 nucleotides matching TRBD1. The ends lost 4 bases at V and 6 bases at J; junction bases unmatched: 13. The germline gives CDR1 LGHDT, CDR2 YNNKEL (reference sequence). The CDR3 covers 18 residues. DNA of the CDR3: TGTGCCAGCAGCCCTAGTCCCGGGACAGGGGGCGCGGGTCAGCCCCAGCATTTT. Protein: CASSPSPGTGGAGQPQHF.

The chain combines TRBV30 with TRBJ2-2; 7 bases map to TRBD1. This CDR3 contains 15 residues. The germline CDR1 and CDR2 sequences are GTSNPN and SVGIG (reference sequence). V trimming: 3 bases; J trimming: 0 bases; junction bases outside the gene matches: 4. The CDR3 nucleotides are TGTGCCTGGAGGGATGGGACAGCGAACACCGGGGAGCTGTTTTTT. It codes for CAWRDGTANTGELFF.

This clone was seen more than once but under ten times. The V call is TRBV5-1, the J call TRBJ1-1; 7 bases align to TRBD1. This CDR3 is 15 amino acids long. V trimming: 3 bases; J trimming: 3 bases; junction bases outside the gene matches: 8. Germline-derived CDR1 and CDR2 are SGHRS and YFSETQ. The DNA for the CDR3 is TGCGCCAGCAGCTACGGGACAGCCCAGGACACTGAAGCTTTCTTT. This gives the protein CASSYGTAQDTEAFF.

V and J are TRBV7-6 and TRBJ1-1; D is unclear. Germline loops: CDR1 SGHVS, CDR2 FNYEAQ. V was trimmed by 2 bases and J by 1 base, leaving 8 bases between them. CDR3 size: 14 residues. DNA for the CDR3: TGTGCCAGCAGCTTAAGAGGGCAGAACACTGAAGCTTTCTTT. It codes for CASSLRGQNTEAFF.

This chain joins TRBV5-5 and TRBJ1-2; D not certain. The V end lost 4 bases, the J end lost 5 bases, and 12 bases lay between the germline ends. This CDR3 has 13 amino acids. Looked up from germline, CDR1 is SGHKS and CDR2 is YYEKEE (reference sequence). Written as DNA, the CDR3 is TGTGCCAGCAGCATGGACCCGGGGTATGGCTACACCTTC. It encodes CASSMDPGYGYTF.

The CDR3: CASSIDGRGSYQPQHF. CDR3 coding DNA: TGTGCCAGTAGTATAGATGGCAGGGGGTCCTATCAGCCCCAGCATTTT. The chain joins TRBV19 to TRBJ1-5, with 7 nucleotides matching TRBD1. Germline V CDR1 and CDR2: LNHDA, SQIVND (reference sequence). Germline trimming cut 0 bases from V and 5 bases from J; bases unmatched to any gene: 7. This CDR3 contains 16 residues. The whole variable domain, remainder taken from reference TRBV19 and TRBJ1-5, is DGGITQSPKYLFRKEGQNVTLSCEQNLNHDAMYWYRQDPGQGLRLIYYSQIVNDFQKGDIAEGYSVSREKKESFPLTVTSAQKNPTAFYLCASSIDGRGSYQPQHFGDGTRLSIL.